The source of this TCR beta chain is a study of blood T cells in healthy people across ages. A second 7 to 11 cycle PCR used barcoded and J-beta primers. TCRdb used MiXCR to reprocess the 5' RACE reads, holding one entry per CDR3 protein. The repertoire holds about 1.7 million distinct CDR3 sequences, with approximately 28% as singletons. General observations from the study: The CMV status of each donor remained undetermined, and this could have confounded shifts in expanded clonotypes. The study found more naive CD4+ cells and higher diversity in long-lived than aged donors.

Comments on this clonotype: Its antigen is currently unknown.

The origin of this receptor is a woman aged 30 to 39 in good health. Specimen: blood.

The CDR3 protein is CASSLEASGTYEQYF. The CDR3 nucleotides are TGTGCCAGCAGCCTCGAAGCTAGCGGAACCTACGAGCAGTACTTC. This chain uses TRBV7-8 with TRBJ2-7; 7 bases map to TRBD2. The length of the CDR3 is 15 residues. Germline V gene lookup returns CDR1 SGHVS and CDR2 FQNEAQ. The V and J ends lost 5 bases and 2 bases, in that order; junction bases with no gene match: 9.